The 16 T cell receptor beta chains reported below all come from one sample, sequenced in a study of T cell responses to AZD1222 COVID-19 vaccine. Libraries were prepared by immunoSEQ multiplex PCR; TCRdb keeps only in-frame clonotypes and omits some of them. The table lists some 120,000 clones, roughly 90% of them singletons. Specimen: peripheral blood, collected on day 0 of AZD1222 vaccination. The receptor source for this set is an adult in good health.

The chain joins TRBV18 to TRBJ1-3; D not resolved. CDR3 length: 15 amino acids. Germline V gene data show CDR1 as KGHSH and CDR2 as LQKENI. Trimming removed 3 bases from V and 4 bases from J, with 13 bases in between. The CDR3 coding sequence is TGTGCCAGCTCACCGACCGTAGCGTCGGGAAACACCATATATTTT. Its protein product is CASSPTVASGNTIYF.

This sequence joins TRBV18 and TRBJ1-3; 8 positions agree with TRBD1. This CDR3 region has 16 residues. CDR1 KGHSH and CDR2 LQKENI come from the germline V gene. The junction had 12 bases not matched to a gene; V was cut back by 3 bases and J by 8 bases. Written as DNA, the CDR3 is TGTGCCAGCTCACCGAGGGACAGGAAGAAGGAGGACACCATATATTTT. The encoded protein is CASSPRDRKKEDTIYF. Based on the CDR3 plus reference TRBV18 and TRBJ1-3, the full variable domain is NAGVMQNPRHLVRRRGQEARLRCSPMKGHSHVYWYRQLPEEGLKFMVYLQKENIIDESGMPKERFSAEFPKEGPSILRIQQVVRGDSAAYFCASSPRDRKKEDTIYFGEGSWLTVV.

The chain carries TRBV30 and TRBJ2-6; 8 bases line up with TRBD1. Germline CDR1 and CDR2: GTSNPN and SVGIG (reference sequence). V lost 1 base, J lost 2 bases, and 4 bases stayed unmatched. This CDR3 contains 16 residues. The CDR3 bases are TGTGCCTGGAGTGCAAGGACAGGGCCTGGGGCCAACGTCCTGACTTTC. Translation gives CAWSARTGPGANVLTF.

V is TRBV7-3 and J is TRBJ1-2; 9 bases fit TRBD1. This CDR3 contains 13 residues. The junction had 6 bases not matched to a gene; V was cut back by 5 bases and J by 8 bases. Germline values: CDR1 SGHTA, CDR2 FQGTGA. For the CDR3, the DNA is TGTGCCAGCAGCGCCTGGACAGGGGTAGGCTACACCTTC. This sequence encodes CASSAWTGVGYTF.

The CDR3 sequence is CAIEAIMNTEAFF. In DNA, the CDR3 is TGTGCCATCGAAGCCATTATGAACACTGAAGCTTTCTTT. V usage is TRBV10-3 and J usage is TRBJ1-1, with no clear D. V lost 8 bases, J lost 0 bases, and 10 bases lay in between. Germline CDR1 is ENHRY and CDR2 is SYGVKD. CDR3 length: 13 amino acids.

This chain connects TRBV12-3 or TRBV12-4 to TRBJ1-1; D call uncertain. The CDR3 contains 13 residues. Trimming left V 3 bases short and J 5 bases short, with 10 bases between. The CDR3 nucleotides read TGTGCCAGCAGTTTTTTGATTCGAACTGAAGCTTTCTTT. This gives the protein CASSFLIRTEAFF.

The rearrangement joins TRBV6-5 to TRBJ2-1; 10 bases agree with TRBD1. Germline CDR1 reads MNHEY; CDR2 reads SVGAGI. The CDR3 contains 15 residues. With V trimmed by 6 bases and J by 4 bases, 6 bases remained unmatched. CDR3 sequence: CASSPVGQGYNEQFF. The CDR3 nucleotides are TGTGCCAGCAGCCCCGTGGGACAGGGGTACAATGAGCAGTTCTTC.

V and J are TRBV18 and TRBJ2-3; maybe TRBD2 (6 bases). CDR1 is KGHSH and CDR2 is LQKENI in the germline V gene. This CDR3 has 15 residues. Trimming cost V 0 bases and J 11 bases, with 18 bases left between them. CDR3 protein: CASSPPGASATWQYF. The CDR3 region has the DNA TGTGCCAGCTCACCACCCGGGGCTAGCGCAACGTGGCAGTATTTT.

This chain uses TRBV5-1 with TRBJ2-7, with TRBD1 as a possible D gene (6 bases). V was clipped by 0 bases and J by 2 bases, with 9 bases between them. CDR1 is SGHRS and CDR2 is YFSETQ in the germline V gene. The CDR3 consists of 14 residues. The DNA of the CDR3 is TGCGCCAGCAGCTTGGACAGGGCGGCCTACGAGCAGTACTTC. Encoded protein: CASSLDRAAYEQYF. The full variable domain, its missing parts supplied by reference TRBV5-1 and TRBJ2-7, is KAGVTQTPRYLIKTRGQQVTLSCSPISGHRSVSWYQQTPGQGLQFLFEYFSETQRNKGNFPGRFSGRQFSNSRSEMNVSTLELGDSALYLCASSLDRAAYEQYFGPGTRLTVT.

V is TRBV7-2 and J is TRBJ2-3, with D possibly matching TRBD1 (6 bases). This CDR3 is 13 amino acids long. Trimming took 3 bases from V and 4 from J, leaving 8 bases between them. The germline gives CDR1 SGHTA, CDR2 FQGNSA. The CDR3 bases are TGTGCCAGCAGCTTCCGACAGGCAGATACGCAGTATTTT. The encoded protein is CASSFRQADTQYF.

V gene TRBV7-9 combines with J gene TRBJ1-1; D might be TRBD1 (5 bases). This CDR3 is built from 14 residues. Germline V gene lookup returns CDR1 SEHNR and CDR2 FQNEAQ (reference sequence). V lost 4 bases, J lost 2 bases, and 11 bases lay in between. The CDR3 loop reads CASSSRQSNTEAFF. Written as DNA, the CDR3 is TGTGCCAGCAGCTCCAGACAGAGCAACACTGAAGCTTTCTTT.

The chain couples TRBV28 to TRBJ2-7; D unresolved. The V and J ends lost 7 bases and 3 bases respectively, with 7 bases between them. The CDR3 runs 11 residues. CDR1 and CDR2 (germline): MDHEN, SYDVKM. The CDR3 bases are TGTGCCAGCACAAAGGGCTACGAGCAGTACTTC. Protein: CASTKGYEQYF.

The V gene is TRBV5-1, the J gene TRBJ1-2, with D possibly TRBD1 on 5 matching bases. The germline CDR1 and CDR2 sequences are SGHRS and YFSETQ. The CDR3 totals 13 residues. V lost 3 bases and J lost 4, with 10 bases in between. CDR3 bases: TGCGCCAGCAGCTCCGGGGGAGGCTATGGCTACACCTTC. Translated: CASSSGGGYGYTF. The full variable domain, completed using reference TRBV5-1 and TRBJ1-2, is KAGVTQTPRYLIKTRGQQVTLSCSPISGHRSVSWYQQTPGQGLQFLFEYFSETQRNKGNFPGRFSGRQFSNSRSEMNVSTLELGDSALYLCASSSGGGYGYTFGSGTRLTVV.

This clone appeared a single time. The J gene is TRBJ1-1, the V gene TRBV11-1; D is undetermined. Trimming cost V 1 base and J 0 bases, with 12 bases left between them. The length of the CDR3 is 16 residues. The germline gives CDR1 SGHAT, CDR2 FQDESV (reference sequence). This CDR3 reads CASSLEAGPMNTEAFF. Here the CDR3 DNA reads TGTGCCAGCAGCTTAGAGGCAGGACCCATGAACACTGAAGCTTTCTTT.

Points on this clone: The same CDR3 arises from other DNA sequences in this sample as well. This chain joins TRBV7-3 and TRBJ2-1, with D maybe TRBD1 (6 bases). CDR1 and CDR2 (germline): SGHTA, FQGTGA. The germline V and J ends were trimmed by 2 bases and 5 bases, with 7 bases remaining between them. The CDR3 length is 13 residues. The CDR3 sequence is CASSLGQNNEQFF. The CDR3 DNA sequence: TGTGCCAGCAGCTTAGGACAGAACAATGAGCAGTTCTTC.

CDR3 nucleotides: TGTGCCAGCAGCGTCGAGGGGGGGACTGAAGCTTTCTTT. Protein: CASSVEGGTEAFF. This chain connects TRBV7-9 to TRBJ1-1; TRBD1 is a possible D gene (6 bases). Trimming pared 5 bases from V and 5 bases from J, leaving 12 bases between. Germline CDR1 is SEHNR and CDR2 is FQNEAQ (reference sequence). The CDR3 runs to 13 residues.